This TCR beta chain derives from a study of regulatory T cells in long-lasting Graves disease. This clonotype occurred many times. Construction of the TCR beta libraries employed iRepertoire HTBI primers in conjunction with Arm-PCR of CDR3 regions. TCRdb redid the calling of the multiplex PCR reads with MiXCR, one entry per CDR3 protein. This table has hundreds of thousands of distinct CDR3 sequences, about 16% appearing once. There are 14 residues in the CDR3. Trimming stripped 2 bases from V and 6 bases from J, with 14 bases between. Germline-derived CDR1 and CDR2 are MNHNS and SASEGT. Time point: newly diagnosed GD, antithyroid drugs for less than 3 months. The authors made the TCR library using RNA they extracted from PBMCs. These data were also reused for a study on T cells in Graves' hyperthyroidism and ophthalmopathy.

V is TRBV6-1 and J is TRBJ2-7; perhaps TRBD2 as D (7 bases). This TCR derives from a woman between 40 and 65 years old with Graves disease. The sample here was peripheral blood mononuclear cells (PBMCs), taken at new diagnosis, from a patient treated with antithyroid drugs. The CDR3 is CASSESGGLSEQYF. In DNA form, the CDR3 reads TGTGCCAGCAGTGAATCCGGGGGGCTCAGCGAGCAGTACTTC.